Listed here are 25 T cell receptor beta chains from one sample, sequenced in a study of blood T cell repertoires in COVID-19. Data came from immunoSEQ multiplex PCR; TCRdb stores just in-frame clones and leaves some out. The table has about 280,000 clones, approximately 86% seen once; the top ten hold around 2.1%. Sequencing input: peripheral blood. These TCRs come from a woman in her 30s who had recovered from COVID-19.

In its sample, this clone was seen a few times. The V call is TRBV11-2, the J call TRBJ2-5; no definite D call. Trimming left V 2 bases short and J 2 bases short, with 12 bases between. CDR1 and CDR2 (germline): SGHAT, FQNNGV. This CDR3 spans 15 amino acids. CDR3 sequence reads: CASSLRSARQETQYF. The CDR3 bases are TGTGCCAGCAGCTTAAGGAGCGCCCGACAAGAGACCCAGTACTTC. The full variable domain, its missing parts supplied by reference TRBV11-2 and TRBJ2-5, is EAGVAQSPRYKIIEKRQSVAFWCNPISGHATLYWYQQILGQGPKLLIQFQNNGVVDDSQLPKDRFSAERLKGVDSTLKIQPAKLEDSAVYLCASSLRSARQETQYFGPGTRLLVL.

This chain uses TRBV27 with TRBJ1-2, with 8 positions matching TRBD1. Per the germline V gene, CDR1 is MNHEY and CDR2 is SMNVEV (reference sequence). J gave up 7 bases and V 6 bases, and 10 bases lay outside the gene matches. The CDR3 sequence is 14 residues long. The CDR3 nucleotides read TGTGCCAGCAGCCCAGGGGGCGGACCCCTTGGCTACACCTTC. Amino acid sequence: CASSPGGGPLGYTF.

The chain carries TRBV14 and TRBJ1-1; D is perhaps TRBD1 (6 bases). Germline CDR1 SGHDN, CDR2 FVKESK. The CDR3 contains 14 residues. V lost 3 bases to trimming and J lost 5 bases, with 13 bases between them. The CDR3 nucleotides are TGTGCCAGCAGCCAGTTACAGGGATGGACTGAAGCTTTCTTT. Amino acid sequence: CASSQLQGWTEAFF.

The V and J genes are TRBV19 and TRBJ2-7; TRBD2 might be the D (5 bases). Germline V gives CDR1 LNHDA, CDR2 SQIVND (reference sequence). The V and J ends lost 1 base and 2 bases respectively, with 12 bases between them. There are 15 residues in the CDR3. The CDR3 nucleotides are TGTGCCAGTAGTATAGGGGATGAGGGAACCTACGAGCAGTACTTC. Residues: CASSIGDEGTYEQYF. Supplemented by reference TRBV19 and TRBJ2-7, the full variable domain reads DGGITQSPKYLFRKEGQNVTLSCEQNLNHDAMYWYRQDPGQGLRLIYYSQIVNDFQKGDIAEGYSVSREKKESFPLTVTSAQKNPTAFYLCASSIGDEGTYEQYFGPGTRLTVT.

The CDR3 DNA follows: TGTGCCAGCAGCTTAGTGGCGGGGTACTACAATGAGCAGTTCTTC. Its translation is CASSLVAGYYNEQFF. The chain recombines TRBV11-2 with TRBJ2-1; perhaps TRBD2 as D (6 bases). This CDR3 is 15 amino acids long. Between the trimmed V and J ends, which lost 1 base and 3 bases, there was a span of 10 bases. Per germline, CDR1 SGHAT and CDR2 FQNNGV.

This clone has only one observation. The chain combines TRBV11-3 with TRBJ2-3, with 7 nucleotides matching TRBD2. The CDR3 loop spans 15 amino acids. Trimming took 5 bases from V and 2 from J; bases not matched to a gene: 7. Germline V gives CDR1 SGHNT, CDR2 YENEEA. The CDR3 here is CASSPGTTYTDTQYF. Written as DNA, the CDR3 is TGTGCCAGCAGCCCCGGGACTACTTACACAGATACGCAGTATTTT.

A remark on this clone: At one end the junction does not follow the germline gene, possibly because of a read error. The chain uses TRBV2 and TRBJ2-7; maybe TRBD2 (5 bases). Germline lookup yields CDR1 SNHLY and CDR2 FYNNEI. This CDR3 spans 12 amino acids. Written as DNA, the CDR3 is TGTGCCAGCAGCCCCAGCGGTAGGGCCAAGAACTTC. This encodes CASSPSGRAKNF.

V gene TRBV7-9 combines with J gene TRBJ2-1; 11 bases line up with TRBD2. CDR1 is SEHNR and CDR2 is FQNEAQ in the germline V gene (reference sequence). This CDR3 spans 15 amino acids. V dropped 1 base and J dropped 8; count of bases not matched to a gene: 4. Written as DNA, the CDR3 is TGTGCCAGCAGCTTAGTAGCGGGGGGGATTCATGAGCAGTTCTTC. It is translated as CASSLVAGGIHEQFF.

Regarding this clone: Compared with germline, one end of the junction differs, possibly owing to a read error. The rearrangement joins TRBV6-5 to TRBJ2-1; D is unresolved. The length of the CDR3 is 14 residues. Germline V gene data show CDR1 as MNHEY and CDR2 as SVGAGI. The CDR3 sequence is CASSYSGYYKEQFF. In DNA form, the CDR3 reads TGTGCCAGCAGTTACTCAGGCTACTACAAAGAGCAGTTCTTC.

This sequence joins TRBV28 and TRBJ1-5; 9 nucleotides match TRBD1. CDR3 size: 15 residues. Trimming cost V 5 bases and J 9 bases; bases outside gene matches: 11. Germline V gene sequence: CDR1 MDHEN, CDR2 SYDVKM. The CDR3 is CASSPPGTGRRPQHF. In nucleotides, the CDR3 is TGTGCCAGCAGTCCTCCCGGGACAGGGAGGCGGCCCCAGCATTTT.

This clone appeared a few times. The V and J genes are TRBV2 and TRBJ1-1, with unresolved D. The V gene's germline CDR1 is SNHLY and CDR2 FYNNEI. V was pared by 6 bases and J by 5 bases, with 13 bases between. This CDR3 comprises 13 residues. CDR3 sequence: CASRGEVGTEAFF. The CDR3 DNA sequence: TGTGCCAGCAGGGGAGAGGTAGGGACTGAAGCTTTCTTT.

The chain has TRBV28 and TRBJ1-5; D gene ambiguous. Trimming left V 6 bases short and J 4 bases short, with 7 bases between. Germline lookup yields CDR1 MDHEN and CDR2 SYDVKM. The CDR3 sequence is 12 residues long. CDR3 bases: TGTGCCAGCAGACTGCTGAATCAGCCCCAGCATTTT. Its translation is CASRLLNQPQHF.

This clone was found once. The V and J genes are TRBV4-1 and TRBJ2-2, with 7 bases fitting TRBD1. V shed 3 bases and J 0 bases; nucleotides not matched to a gene: 4. CDR3 size: 16 residues. Germline V CDR1 and CDR2: MGHRA, YSYEKL. CDR3 sequence (DNA): TGCGCCAGCAGCCACCGACAGGGCGCGAACACCGGGGAGCTGTTTTTT. It yields the protein CASSHRQGANTGELFF.

This chain links TRBV30 with TRBJ2-1; a weak D match, TRBD2 (5 bases). V lost 5 bases to trimming and J lost 0 bases, with 11 bases between them. The CDR3 covers 14 residues. Germline V CDR1 and CDR2: GTSNPN, SVGIG (reference sequence). DNA of the CDR3: TGTGCCTGGGTACAAGGGAGCTCCTACAATGAGCAGTTCTTC. Protein: CAWVQGSSYNEQFF.

The genes are TRBV2 and TRBJ1-2, with 7 nucleotides matching TRBD1. In germline, CDR1 is SNHLY, CDR2 FYNNEI. The CDR3 loop spans 16 amino acids. Germline trimming cut 5 bases from V and 5 bases from J; bases unmatched to any gene: 14. CDR3 in DNA: TGTGCCAGCAGTACTCCGAAGGACAGGCCTGGGTATGGCTACACCTTC. It is translated as CASSTPKDRPGYGYTF.

This chain uses TRBV24-1 with TRBJ2-2; D is perhaps TRBD1 (5 bases). Germline V CDR1 and CDR2: KGHDR, SFDVKD. The V gene lost 4 bases and the J gene lost 4 bases, with 15 bases spanning the gap. The CDR3 covers 16 residues. The CDR3 loop reads CATSEPTEMGTGELFF. The DNA of the CDR3 is TGTGCCACCAGTGAACCGACAGAGATGGGCACCGGGGAGCTGTTTTTT.

This chain joins TRBV29-1 and TRBJ1-2, with 7 bases matching TRBD1. CDR1 and CDR2 (germline): SQVTM, ANQGSEA. V dropped 2 bases and J dropped 8; count of bases not matched to a gene: 5. The CDR3 runs 12 residues. In nucleotides, the CDR3 is TGCAGCGTTGAACTCGACAGGGACGGCTACACCTTC. It codes for CSVELDRDGYTF.

The chain is built from TRBV2 and TRBJ2-7, with D perhaps matching TRBD2 (6 bases). CDR3 length equals 16 residues. The V end was cut by 3 bases, the J end by 1 base, with 16 bases between. Germline V gene sequence: CDR1 SNHLY, CDR2 FYNNEI. The CDR3 DNA is TGTGCCAGCAGTGACCGTGGGCCGCGGGAATCCTACGAGCAGTACTTC. Residues: CASSDRGPRESYEQYF.

V and J are TRBV29-1 and TRBJ1-2; TRBD1 aligns across 12 bases. The CDR3 spans 15 residues. V was clipped by 3 bases and J by 5 bases; unmatched bases: 7. CDR1 SQVTM and CDR2 ANQGSEA come from the germline V gene. CDR3 sequence (DNA): TGCAGCGTTGAGGGACAGGGGGCCATCCCGTATGGCTACACCTTC. This codes for CSVEGQGAIPYGYTF.

This clone was counted once. The chain employs TRBV11-2 and TRBJ2-7; D ambiguous. Germline CDR1 and CDR2: SGHAT and FQNNGV. The V end was cut by 5 bases, the J end by 3 bases, with 17 bases between. This CDR3 region has 15 residues. DNA for the CDR3: TGTGCCAGCAGCCTCCCCCGAGACACGAACTACGAGCAGTACTTC. This encodes CASSLPRDTNYEQYF.

Only one count was recorded for this clone. The CDR3 loop reads CASNRLAGGPAGELFF. The CDR3 DNA sequence: TGTGCCAGCAACAGACTAGCGGGAGGGCCGGCCGGGGAGCTGTTTTTT. The chain is built from TRBV2 and TRBJ2-2, with 14 bases fitting TRBD2. This CDR3 is built from 16 residues. Germline V gene sequence: CDR1 SNHLY, CDR2 FYNNEI. J gave up 6 bases and V 7 bases, and 7 bases lay outside the gene matches.

J is TRBJ2-7 and V is TRBV5-1, with TRBD1 identical over 8 bases. The CDR3 runs to 16 residues. J gave up 2 bases and V 4 bases, and 11 bases lay outside the gene matches. Per germline, CDR1 SGHRS and CDR2 YFSETQ. Here the CDR3 DNA reads TGCGCCAGCAGCGTAGCCGGGACAGGTAAGACCTACGAGCAGTACTTC. It is translated as CASSVAGTGKTYEQYF.

A few counts support this clone. The chain couples TRBV6-1 to TRBJ2-7; tentative D call: TRBD2 (6 bases). The germline V gene encodes CDR1 MNHNS and CDR2 SASEGT. CDR3 length equals 15 residues. V was clipped by 2 bases and J by 0 bases, with 11 bases between them. The CDR3 reads CASSELGGSSYEQYF. The CDR3 DNA reads TGTGCCAGCAGTGAACTTGGAGGGAGCTCCTACGAGCAGTACTTC.

The CDR3 protein is CSASSLSGRVTYNEQFF. As DNA, the CDR3 is TGCAGTGCTAGTTCTTTATCCGGGAGGGTAACCTACAATGAGCAGTTCTTC. This chain connects TRBV20-1 to TRBJ2-1; 8 bases fit TRBD2. This CDR3 has 17 amino acids. J lost 2 bases, V lost 3 bases, and 12 bases had no gene match. Germline CDR1 reads DFQATT; CDR2 reads SNEGSKA (reference sequence).

This rearrangement joins TRBV5-1 to TRBJ1-6; D unclear. CDR3 length: 17 amino acids. CDR1 and CDR2 from the germline V gene are SGHRS and YFSETQ. Trimming left V 0 bases short and J 0 bases short, with 10 bases between. CDR3: CASSLESPSSYNSPLHF. Written as DNA, the CDR3 is TGCGCCAGCAGCTTGGAATCCCCGAGCTCCTATAATTCACCCCTCCACTTT.